Here is one T cell receptor (beta chain) with its context. This clonotype is characterized as medium-sized (0.01 to 0.1%). There are no base qualities to consult, and no much larger clone falls within one base. The germline V gene sets CDR1 to SQVTM and CDR2 to ANQGSEA. Trimming at the junction amounts to 4 bases on V and 7 bases on J, and the germline ends lie 20 bases apart. From the cysteine through the phenylalanine, the CDR3 covers 14 amino acids. Just CDR3 DNA is preserved here, 42 bases in frame from base 1. Explained via the paper, the treatment or condition label denotes: live attenuated yellow fever vaccine strain. PBMCs were isolated from peripheral blood using a standard Ficoll-Paque protocol. The RNeasy Micro Kit was used to extract RNA from sorted memory subsets. This record comes from a study of T cells after yellow fever vaccination (dated by TCRdb to between 2018 and 2020). For the study in its entirety: Staining for CD3, CD45RA, CCR7 and CD95 was used to sort memory subsets (EM, EMRA, CM and Tscm) on a BD FACS Aria III. Libraries from fractions with low cell numbers were prepared with the SMART-Seq v4 Ultra Low Input RNA kit. Bulk TCR alpha and beta repertoires were sequenced longitudinally to track T-cell clones before and after primary and booster YFV17D yellow fever vaccination. Two healthy male donors, one aged 18 to 30 and one aged 30 to 40 years, were included in the cohort. Blood samples were taken at several timepoints before and after primary and secondary immunization, and bulk PBMC replicates and cell subsets were isolated. Memory subsets were sorted on days 0, 15 and 45 and at 18 months following primary vaccination, and on days 0, 15 and 45 following the 30-year booster.

Synthesis of TCR cDNA relied on 5'RACE template switching, a step that introduced a universal primer site along with unique molecular identifiers. Priming of cDNA synthesis was performed from both the TCR alpha and TCR beta constant segments. Libraries were amplified in two PCR steps, with sample barcodes and sequencing adapters added in the second step. Sequencing of libraries was done on Illumina HiSeq 2500 (2x100 bp) or NovaSeq (2x150 bp). On the study's bioinformatics: MIGEC handled demultiplexing of reads and collapsing into UMI consensus sequences, while MiXCR performed V(D)J alignment. Vaccine-responding clonotypes were identified with edgeR using replicate PBMC samples, with FDR below 0.01 and a log2 fold change above 5 up to day 15 being required. Each bulk clonotype was labeled CD4 or CD8 based on which sequenced repertoire, CD4 or CD8, contained the clonotype at higher abundance. To estimate how each clone was distributed across memory phenotypes, clonotype frequencies in memory subsets were weighted by the numbers of FACS-sorted cells. Through fastp at Q25 and MiXCR, TCRdb rebuilt clones from the public reads, retaining in-frame beta chains. Each entry merges the rows of one CDR3 protein and shows their most common DNA and genes. TCRdb's processing, not the authors' own work, is the source of the V and J calls. In this sample the table shows approximately 9,300 distinct CDR3 sequences, under 5.5% of which occur a single time. Of the sample, 1.5% to 2% falls within the top ten clones.

Overall study results and their limits: In the sorted memory subsets on day 0, nearly all vaccine-responding clonotypes were below the level of detection. Most clones expanded after primary vaccination (around 96% of CD4 and around nine tenths of CD8) were re-detected after the booster, suggesting that broad memory maintenance occurred. A small fraction of clonotypes appeared in both the CD4 and CD8 compartments, likely as a result of convergent recombination. Computational filtering was needed because FACS-sorted repertoires could contain abundant contaminating clonotypes from the bulk population. Because only a couple of donors were included in the study, the extent to which the findings can be generalized is limited. The secondary T-cell response was found to be weaker but faster than the primary response, with a peak reached on day 5 rather than on day 15.

This TCR was sampled from a man younger than 35 who received the YFV17D yellow fever vaccine. The rearranged segments are TRBV29-1 and TRBJ2-7, with a tentative D gene TRBD2 over 6 matching bases. Sequences were derived from PBMCs, either bulk or a sorted T-cell subset (CD4+, CD8+, memory, or dextramer-sorted; not recorded which), sampled roughly 15 days after the first yellow fever vaccination. In nucleotides, the sequence is TGCAGCGTTGTCGAGGGACTTCGGCATAATGAGCAGTACTTC. Its amino acids are CSVVEGLRHNEQYF.